Shown below are 22 T cell receptor beta chains from a single sample sequenced in a study of early T cells in non-severe SARS-CoV-2 infection. One entry per CDR3 protein results from TCRdb running MiXCR on the 5' RACE reads. Here the sample spans under 95,000 distinct CDR3 sequences, around 14% being singletons. Sequencing was done on a sample of whole blood. The receptors were sampled from an adult who was a healthcare worker with PCR-confirmed SARS-CoV-2 infection or an uninfected control (not recorded which).

In this sample, this clonotype turned up many times. The V call is TRBV9, the J call TRBJ2-2; TRBD1 matches 7 bases. The germline CDR1 and CDR2 sequences are SGDLS and YYNGEE. Losses at the gene ends were 0 bases for V and 7 bases for J; bases not matched to a gene: 6. The CDR3 has 15 residues. CDR3 residues: CASSVVTQGVGELFF. The CDR3 nucleotides read TGTGCCAGCAGCGTAGTAACCCAGGGGGTCGGGGAGCTGTTTTTT.

This sequence joins TRBV10-3 and TRBJ2-7; 11 nucleotides agree with TRBD1. With 7 bases clipped from V and 4 bases from J, the junction kept 12 bases outside the gene matches. Germline CDR1 reads ENHRY; CDR2 reads SYGVKD. The CDR3 length is 16 residues. The CDR3 is CAITDDRDRGTYEQYF. The CDR3 DNA reads TGTGCCATCACCGACGACCGGGACAGGGGGACGTACGAGCAGTACTTC.

This clonotype has a handful of counts. The chain has TRBV7-9 and TRBJ1-2; D is unresolved. Germline loops: CDR1 SEHNR, CDR2 FQNEAQ (reference sequence). The CDR3 length is 13 residues. The V gene lost 6 bases and the J gene lost 2 bases, with 10 bases spanning the gap. CDR3 in DNA: TGTGCCAGCAGTTCCGGGGTAAACTATGGCTACACCTTC. Translating it yields CASSSGVNYGYTF.

The chain couples TRBV7-6 to TRBJ2-7, with no clear D. CDR1 is SGHVS and CDR2 is FNYEAQ in the germline V gene. The ends were cut back, 4 bases at V and 6 bases at J, with 7 bases in the middle. The CDR3 totals 11 residues. CDR3 nucleotides: TGTGCCAGCAGCTCATTCCTCGAGCAGTACTTC. Protein sequence: CASSSFLEQYF.

This clonotype has a handful of counts. The rearrangement uses TRBV5-5 and TRBJ1-2; D not resolved. The CDR3 length is 13 residues. Germline V gene sequence: CDR1 SGHKS, CDR2 YYEKEE (reference sequence). With 4 bases removed from V and 3 bases from J, the gap between germline ends came to 10 bases. The CDR3 here is CASSLDGDYGYTF. The CDR3 DNA sequence: TGTGCCAGCAGCCTGGACGGAGACTATGGCTACACCTTC.

The chain joins TRBV7-9 to TRBJ2-7, with D maybe TRBD1 (6 bases). Trimming removed 6 bases from V and 3 bases from J, with 12 bases in between. CDR1 is SEHNR and CDR2 is FQNEAQ in the germline V gene (reference sequence). CDR3 length: 13 amino acids. CDR3 in amino acids: CASRWDKGYEQYF. The CDR3, as DNA: TGTGCCAGCAGGTGGGACAAGGGCTACGAGCAGTACTTC.

This clonotype was seen repeatedly, ten times or more. This chain joins TRBV7-8 and TRBJ2-7; a possible D gene is TRBD1 (5 bases). V was trimmed by 1 base and J by 2 bases, leaving 9 bases between them. From germline, CDR1 is SGHVS and CDR2 FQNEAQ. The CDR3 contains 14 residues. Here the CDR3 DNA reads TGTGCCAGCAGCTTAGAGGCCAGGGCCTACGAGCAGTACTTC. Translation gives CASSLEARAYEQYF.

The V call is TRBV20-1, the J call TRBJ1-5, with D perhaps matching TRBD1 (6 bases). With 0 bases removed from V and 3 bases from J, the gap between germline ends came to 15 bases. Germline V gives CDR1 DFQATT, CDR2 SNEGSKA (reference sequence). The CDR3 length is 16 residues. This CDR3 reads CSARDGGGLDNQPQHF. Written as DNA, the CDR3 is TGCAGTGCTAGAGATGGCGGGGGGCTGGACAATCAGCCCCAGCATTTT.

The CDR3 region is CASSQTGPADTQYF. The CDR3 DNA reads TGCGCCAGCAGCCAAACAGGTCCCGCCGATACGCAGTATTTT. The chain is built from TRBV4-3 and TRBJ2-3, with D maybe TRBD1 (5 bases). In germline, CDR1 is LGHNA, CDR2 YSLEER. The V gene lost 2 bases and the J gene lost 6 bases, with 12 bases spanning the gap. There are 14 residues in the CDR3.

This clonotype was observed at least ten times. The rearrangement joins TRBV4-3 to TRBJ2-5, with 13 bases aligning to TRBD2. This CDR3 contains 16 residues. The trim removed 4 bases at V and 2 bases at J, leaving 4 bases unmatched. Germline V gene data show CDR1 as LGHNA and CDR2 as YSLEER. In nucleotides, the CDR3 is TGCGCCAGCAGCCTGGAGACTAGCGGGGGGCAAGAGACCCAGTACTTC. It specifies CASSLETSGGQETQYF.

This clonotype was detected only a few times. This chain uses TRBV7-7 with TRBJ2-5; D is uncertain. V lost 5 bases and J lost 2, with 9 bases in between. This CDR3 comprises 13 residues. CDR1 and CDR2 from the germline V gene are SSHAT and FNYEAQ (reference sequence). The CDR3 loop reads CASSDGEQETQYF. Here the CDR3 DNA reads TGTGCCAGCAGCGATGGGGAACAAGAGACCCAGTACTTC.

The chain is built from TRBV28 and TRBJ2-3; a possible D gene is TRBD2 (7 bases). V was cut by 3 bases and J by 4 bases, with 20 bases left in between. This CDR3 has 17 amino acids. CDR1 and CDR2 (germline): MDHEN, SYDVKM. The CDR3 sequence: CASSFLGGSRGPDTQYF. The CDR3 DNA follows: TGTGCCAGCAGTTTTCTCGGGGGGTCCAGGGGACCAGATACGCAGTATTTT.

The CDR3 DNA reads TGCGCCAGCAGCGAACGGGGTCTCAAAGCTTTCTTT. This encodes CASSERGLKAFF. The V call is TRBV5-1, the J call TRBJ1-1; no clear D. V lost 4 bases and J lost 9, with 13 bases in between. This CDR3 contains 12 residues. Per the germline V gene, CDR1 is SGHRS and CDR2 is YFSETQ.

The chain links TRBV9 to TRBJ2-7; D is ambiguous. V lost 0 bases and J lost 6, with 10 bases in between. The length of the CDR3 is 13 residues. Germline loops: CDR1 SGDLS, CDR2 YYNGEE. CDR3 sequence (DNA): TGTGCCAGCAGCGTAGCCCTCACCAGCGAGCAGTACTTC. It codes for CASSVALTSEQYF.

This clonotype was observed many times. The V and J genes are TRBV20-1 and TRBJ1-5; 11 bases match TRBD1. The CDR3 covers 18 residues. Germline V CDR1 and CDR2: DFQATT, SNEGSKA (reference sequence). The V and J ends lost 1 base and 2 bases, in that order; junction bases with no gene match: 10. This chain's CDR3 is CSARGHGQGASGNQPQHF. As DNA, the CDR3 is TGCAGTGCTAGAGGTCACGGACAGGGGGCTTCGGGCAATCAGCCCCAGCATTTT.

The chain carries TRBV4-3 and TRBJ1-2; no reliable D call. Germline V gives CDR1 LGHNA, CDR2 YSLEER. This CDR3 comprises 15 residues. V was pared by 4 bases and J by 5 bases, with 17 bases between. DNA of the CDR3: TGCGCCAGCAGCCCTAATTTGTCCGAAACGTATGGCTACACCTTC. Residues: CASSPNLSETYGYTF.

This chain connects TRBV5-1 to TRBJ2-3; 7 nucleotides align to TRBD2. The V gene end was trimmed by 6 bases and the J gene end by 0 bases; junction bases not matched to a gene: 7. CDR3 size: 15 residues. The germline V gene encodes CDR1 SGHRS and CDR2 YFSETQ. The CDR3 here is CASTGGTTSTDTQYF. CDR3 nucleotides: TGCGCCAGCACGGGCGGGACTACTAGCACAGATACGCAGTATTTT.

This clonotype has a handful of counts. The chain combines TRBV20-1 with TRBJ1-4; D remains ambiguous. Trimming removed 2 bases from V and 0 bases from J, with 13 bases in between. The CDR3 runs to 16 residues. The V gene's germline CDR1 is DFQATT and CDR2 SNEGSKA (reference sequence). CDR3 bases: TGCAGTGCTAGATTCCGACTCTCGGCAACTAATGAAAAACTGTTTTTT. It encodes CSARFRLSATNEKLFF.

Only a few counts were recorded for this clonotype. The chain uses TRBV7-8 and TRBJ1-2; 7 positions match TRBD1. The CDR3 sequence is 13 residues long. The V gene end was trimmed by 6 bases and the J gene end by 6 bases; junction bases not matched to a gene: 7. The germline CDR1 and CDR2 sequences are SGHVS and FQNEAQ. CDR3 coding DNA: TGTGCCAGCAGTCGACAGGGAAACGATGGCTACACCTTC. Encoded protein: CASSRQGNDGYTF.

The V gene is TRBV29-1, the J gene TRBJ2-7; possibly TRBD1 for D (6 bases). The V and J ends lost 4 bases and 1 base respectively, with 11 bases between them. The germline CDR1 and CDR2 sequences are SQVTM and ANQGSEA. The CDR3 contains 13 residues. The CDR3 loop is CSVAQGLSYEQYF. CDR3 in DNA: TGCAGCGTTGCCCAGGGGCTTTCCTACGAGCAGTACTTC.

CDR3 sequence reads: CASNRRGPYGYTF. DNA for the CDR3: TGTGCCAGCAACCGAAGAGGTCCCTATGGCTACACCTTC. J is TRBJ1-2 and V is TRBV6-1; D uncertain. This CDR3 contains 13 residues. Per germline, CDR1 MNHNS and CDR2 SASEGT. Trimming stripped 7 bases from V and 4 bases from J, with 13 bases between.

The chain couples TRBV9 to TRBJ2-1; D unclear. This CDR3 contains 13 residues. V lost 0 bases to trimming and J lost 6 bases, with 7 bases between them. Germline V lookup: CDR1 SGDLS, CDR2 YYNGEE. CDR3 DNA: TGTGCCAGCAGCGTAGCGTCAGGCAATGAGCAGTTCTTC. Protein: CASSVASGNEQFF. The full variable domain, its missing parts supplied by reference TRBV9 and TRBJ2-1, is DSGVTQTPKHLITATGQRVTLRCSPRSGDLSVYWYQQSLDQGLQFLIQYYNGEERAKGNILERFSAQQFPDLHSELNLSSLELGDSALYFCASSVASGNEQFFGPGTRLTVL.